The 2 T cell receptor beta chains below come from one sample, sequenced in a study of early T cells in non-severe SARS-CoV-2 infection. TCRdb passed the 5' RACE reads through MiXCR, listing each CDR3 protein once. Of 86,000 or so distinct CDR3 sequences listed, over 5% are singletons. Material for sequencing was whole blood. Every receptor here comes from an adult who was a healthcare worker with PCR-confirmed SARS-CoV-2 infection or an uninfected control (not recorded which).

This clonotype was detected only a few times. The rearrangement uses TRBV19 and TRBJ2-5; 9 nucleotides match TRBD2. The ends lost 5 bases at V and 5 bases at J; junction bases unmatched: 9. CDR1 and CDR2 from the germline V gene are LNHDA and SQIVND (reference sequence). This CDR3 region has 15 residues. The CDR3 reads CASSGSGLADETQYF. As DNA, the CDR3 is TGTGCCAGTAGTGGATCGGGACTAGCAGATGAGACCCAGTACTTC.

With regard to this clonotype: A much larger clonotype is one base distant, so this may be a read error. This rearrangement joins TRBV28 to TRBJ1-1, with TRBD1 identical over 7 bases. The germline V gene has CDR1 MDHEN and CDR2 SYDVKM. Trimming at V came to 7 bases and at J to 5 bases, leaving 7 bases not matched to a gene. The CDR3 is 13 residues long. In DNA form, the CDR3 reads TGTGCCAGCACCACGACAGGGTCTACTGAAGCTTTCTTT. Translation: CASTTTGSTEAFF.